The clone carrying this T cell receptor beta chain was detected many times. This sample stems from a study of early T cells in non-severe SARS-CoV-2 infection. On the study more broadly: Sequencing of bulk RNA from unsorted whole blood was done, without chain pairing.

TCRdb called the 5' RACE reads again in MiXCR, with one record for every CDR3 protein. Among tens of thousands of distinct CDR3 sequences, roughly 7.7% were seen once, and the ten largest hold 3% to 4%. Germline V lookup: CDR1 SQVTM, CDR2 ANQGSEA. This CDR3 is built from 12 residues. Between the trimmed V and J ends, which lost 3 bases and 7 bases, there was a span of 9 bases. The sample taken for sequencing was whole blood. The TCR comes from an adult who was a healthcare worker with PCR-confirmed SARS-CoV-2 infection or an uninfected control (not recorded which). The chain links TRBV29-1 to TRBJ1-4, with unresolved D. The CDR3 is CSVEGLGEKLFF. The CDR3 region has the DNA TGCAGCGTTGAGGGGTTAGGTGAAAAACTGTTTTTT.